This T cell receptor (beta chain) was observed in a study of blood T cell repertoires in COVID-19. Turning to the study itself: From the United States, Italy and Spain came samples of acute and convalescent COVID-19.

Some clones are missing from TCRdb's copy, which holds only in-frame ones; the method was immunoSEQ multiplex PCR. The data show tens of thousands of clones, approximately 88% seen once. Trimming pared 0 bases from V and 6 bases from J, leaving 9 bases between. The CDR3 is 15 residues long. The germline gives CDR1 MGHRA, CDR2 YSYEKL. The sequenced sample consisted of peripheral blood. The chain uses TRBV4-1 and TRBJ1-6, with a weak D call TRBD1 (6 bases). This TCR was recovered from a man between 60 and 70 years old with COVID-19, enrolled during active disease. DNA of the CDR3: TGCGCCAGCAGCCAAGATCAGGGGCGTAATTCACCCCTCCACTTT. Protein: CASSQDQGRNSPLHF.